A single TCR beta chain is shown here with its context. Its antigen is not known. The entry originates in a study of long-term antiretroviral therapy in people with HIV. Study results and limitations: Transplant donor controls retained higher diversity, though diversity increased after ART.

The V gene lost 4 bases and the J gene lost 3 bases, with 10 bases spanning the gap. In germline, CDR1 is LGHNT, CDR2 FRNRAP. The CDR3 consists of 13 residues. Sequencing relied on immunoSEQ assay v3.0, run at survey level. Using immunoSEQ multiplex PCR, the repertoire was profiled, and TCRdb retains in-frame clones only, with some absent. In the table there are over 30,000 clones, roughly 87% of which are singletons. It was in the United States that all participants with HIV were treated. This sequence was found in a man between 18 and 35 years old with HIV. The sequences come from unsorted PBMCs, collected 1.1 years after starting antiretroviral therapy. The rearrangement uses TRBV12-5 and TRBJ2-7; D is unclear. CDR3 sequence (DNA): TGTGCTAGTGGTTGGGGTCATGGCTACGAGCAGTACTTC. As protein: CASGWGHGYEQYF.